This T cell receptor (beta chain) was recorded in a study of blood T cell repertoires in COVID-19. Study context: Researchers got acute and convalescent COVID-19 samples from the United States, Italy and Spain. PBMCs, B-cell-depleted T cells, or T cells provided the cDNA or gDNA that made up the material.

The CDR3 runs to 14 residues. From germline, CDR1 is ENHRY and CDR2 SYGVKD. V lost 7 bases and J lost 1, with 11 bases in between. Libraries were prepared by immunoSEQ multiplex PCR; TCRdb keeps only in-frame clonotypes and omits some of them. The sample holds more than 250,000 clones; approximately 90% are singletons and the top ten take about 1.2%. The rearrangement joins TRBV10-3 to TRBJ1-5, with D perhaps TRBD1 (5 bases). The sequence derives from a woman aged 40 to 50 with acute COVID-19. Material for sequencing was PBMCs or T cells enriched from blood (not recorded which). This CDR3 is CAITEQESNQPQHF. The CDR3 nucleotides are TGTGCCATCACCGAACAGGAAAGCAATCAGCCCCAGCATTTT.